The present entry profiles one T cell receptor (beta chain) with its context. What it recognizes is unknown. This specimen comes from a study of a mutant IDH1 vaccine in newly diagnosed glioma. V was clipped by 3 bases and J by 3 bases; unmatched bases: 1. Germline V lookup: CDR1 MDHEN, CDR2 SYDVKM. The CDR3 is 13 residues long. The time point here: week 23, last vaccination. Doses comprised 300 ug of mutant IDH1 20-mer peptide each, plus topical imiquimod. The method was immunoSEQ multiplex PCR; TCRdb's version includes in-frame clones alone and lacks a portion of them. The sample has 70,000 to 95,000 clones, more than 70% seen once; the top ten hold 0.7% to 0.95%.

The rearrangement joins TRBV28 to TRBJ2-5, with TRBD1 matching 7 bases. Sample: PBMCs, taken from a glioma patient whose treatment included an IDH1 peptide vaccine. The clonotype was recovered from a woman aged 45 to 65 with glioma. The CDR3 here is CASSLGTEETQYF. The CDR3, as DNA: TGTGCCAGCAGTTTGGGGACAGAAGAGACCCAGTACTTC.